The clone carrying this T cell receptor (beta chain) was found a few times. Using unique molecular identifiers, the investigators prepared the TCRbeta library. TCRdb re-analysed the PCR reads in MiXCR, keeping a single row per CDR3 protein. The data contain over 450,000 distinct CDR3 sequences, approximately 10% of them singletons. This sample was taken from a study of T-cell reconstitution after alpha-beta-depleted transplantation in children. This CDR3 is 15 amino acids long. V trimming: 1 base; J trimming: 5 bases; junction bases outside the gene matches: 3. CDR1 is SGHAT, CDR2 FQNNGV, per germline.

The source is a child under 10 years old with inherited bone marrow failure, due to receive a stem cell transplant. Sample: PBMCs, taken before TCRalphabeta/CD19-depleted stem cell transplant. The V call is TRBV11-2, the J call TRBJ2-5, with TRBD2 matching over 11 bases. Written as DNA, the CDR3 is TGTGCCAGCAGCTTAGCGGCTAGCGGGAGGGAGACCCAGTACTTC. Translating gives CASSLAASGRETQYF.